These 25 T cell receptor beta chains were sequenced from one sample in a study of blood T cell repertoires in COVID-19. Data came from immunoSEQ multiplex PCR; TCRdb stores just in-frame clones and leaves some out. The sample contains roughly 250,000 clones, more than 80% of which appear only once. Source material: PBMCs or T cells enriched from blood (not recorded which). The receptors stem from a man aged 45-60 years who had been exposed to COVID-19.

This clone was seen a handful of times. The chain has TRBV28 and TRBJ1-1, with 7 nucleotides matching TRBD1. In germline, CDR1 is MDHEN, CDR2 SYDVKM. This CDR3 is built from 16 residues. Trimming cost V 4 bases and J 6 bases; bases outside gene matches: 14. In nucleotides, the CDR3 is TGTGCCAGCAGTTCGCCCTCGAGGACAGGTAACGCTGAAGCTTTCTTT. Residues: CASSSPSRTGNAEAFF.

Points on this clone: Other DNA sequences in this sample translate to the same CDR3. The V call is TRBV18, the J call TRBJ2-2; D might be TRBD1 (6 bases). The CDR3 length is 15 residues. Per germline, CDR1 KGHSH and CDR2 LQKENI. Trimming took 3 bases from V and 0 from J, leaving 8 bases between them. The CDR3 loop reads CASSPRTANTGELFF. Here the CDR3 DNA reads TGTGCCAGCTCACCGAGGACAGCGAACACCGGGGAGCTGTTTTTT.

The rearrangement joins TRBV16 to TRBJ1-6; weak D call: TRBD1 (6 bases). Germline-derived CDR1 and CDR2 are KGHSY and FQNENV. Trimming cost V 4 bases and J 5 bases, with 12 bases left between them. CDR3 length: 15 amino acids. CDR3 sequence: CASSPQGQDNSPLHF. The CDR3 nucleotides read TGTGCCAGCAGCCCCCAGGGACAAGATAATTCACCCCTCCACTTT.

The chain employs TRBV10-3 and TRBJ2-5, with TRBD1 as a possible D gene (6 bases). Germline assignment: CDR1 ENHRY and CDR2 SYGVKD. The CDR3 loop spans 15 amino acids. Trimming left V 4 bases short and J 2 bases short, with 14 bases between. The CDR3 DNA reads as TGTGCCATCAGTGCGGCGCCACAGGGACAAGAGACCCAGTACTTC. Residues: CAISAAPQGQETQYF.

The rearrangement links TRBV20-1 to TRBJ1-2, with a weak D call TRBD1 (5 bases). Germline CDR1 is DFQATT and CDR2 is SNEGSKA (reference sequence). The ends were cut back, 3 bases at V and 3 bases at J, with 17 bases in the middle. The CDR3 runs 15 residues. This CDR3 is CSASVVQGGDYGYTF. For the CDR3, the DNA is TGCAGTGCTAGTGTGGTGCAGGGAGGGGACTATGGCTACACCTTC.

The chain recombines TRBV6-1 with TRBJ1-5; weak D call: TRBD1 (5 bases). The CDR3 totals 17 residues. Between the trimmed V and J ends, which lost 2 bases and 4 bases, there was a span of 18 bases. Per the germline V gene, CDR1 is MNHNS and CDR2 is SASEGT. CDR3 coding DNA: TGTGCCAGCAGTGAACAATTACCTACTCAGGGAAATCAGCCCCAGCATTTT. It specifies CASSEQLPTQGNQPQHF.

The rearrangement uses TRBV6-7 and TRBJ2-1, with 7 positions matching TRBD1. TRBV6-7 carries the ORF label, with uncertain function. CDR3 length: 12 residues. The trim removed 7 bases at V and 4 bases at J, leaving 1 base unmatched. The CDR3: CASTGQYNEQFF. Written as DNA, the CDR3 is TGTGCCAGCACGGGACAGTACAATGAGCAGTTCTTC.

Written as DNA, the CDR3 is TGCAGCGTTGGACAAACCTATGGCTACACCTTC. It is translated as CSVGQTYGYTF. This chain joins TRBV29-1 and TRBJ1-2; D is ambiguous. V lost 4 bases and J 4 bases, leaving 7 bases between the germline ends. The CDR3 runs 11 residues. Germline V lookup: CDR1 SQVTM, CDR2 ANQGSEA.

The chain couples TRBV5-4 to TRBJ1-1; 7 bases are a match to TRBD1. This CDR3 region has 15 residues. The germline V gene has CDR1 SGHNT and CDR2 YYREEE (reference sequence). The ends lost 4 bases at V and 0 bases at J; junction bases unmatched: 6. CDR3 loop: CASSVMGQLNTEAFF. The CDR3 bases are TGTGCCAGCAGCGTTATGGGACAGTTGAACACTGAAGCTTTCTTT.

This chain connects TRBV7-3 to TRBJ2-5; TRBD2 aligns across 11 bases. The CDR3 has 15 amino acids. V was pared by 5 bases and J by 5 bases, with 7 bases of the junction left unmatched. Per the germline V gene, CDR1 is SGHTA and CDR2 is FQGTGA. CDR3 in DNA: TGTGCCAGCAGCCTTAGCGGGGGGGCCGCGGAGACCCAGTACTTC. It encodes CASSLSGGAAETQYF.

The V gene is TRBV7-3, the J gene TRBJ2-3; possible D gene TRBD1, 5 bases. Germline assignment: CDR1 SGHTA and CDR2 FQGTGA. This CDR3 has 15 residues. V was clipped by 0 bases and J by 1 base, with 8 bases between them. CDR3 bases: TGTGCCAGCAGCTTAACAGGGGCCCGCACAGATACGCAGTATTTT. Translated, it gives CASSLTGARTDTQYF.

In nucleotides, the CDR3 is TGTGCCAGCAGCTTAGTGCCCGGGTTCAGCTATGGCTACACCTTC. Protein product: CASSLVPGFSYGYTF. This sequence joins TRBV7-9 and TRBJ1-2; D uncertain. Trimming removed 1 base from V and 4 bases from J, with 13 bases in between. CDR3 length: 15 residues. Germline CDR1 is SEHNR and CDR2 is FQNEAQ (reference sequence).

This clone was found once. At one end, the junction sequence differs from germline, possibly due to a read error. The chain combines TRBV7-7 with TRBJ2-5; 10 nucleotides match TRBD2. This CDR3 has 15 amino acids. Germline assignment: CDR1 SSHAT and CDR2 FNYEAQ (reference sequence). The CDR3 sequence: CASSSSLAGVETQYF. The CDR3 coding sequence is TGTGCTAGCAGCTCCAGTCTAGCGGGGGTAGAGACCCAGTACTTC.

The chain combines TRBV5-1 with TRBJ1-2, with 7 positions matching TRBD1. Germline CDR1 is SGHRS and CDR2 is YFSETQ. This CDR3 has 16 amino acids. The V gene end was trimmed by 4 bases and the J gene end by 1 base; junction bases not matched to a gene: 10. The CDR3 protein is CASSIQTGASNYGYTF. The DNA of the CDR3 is TGCGCCAGCAGCATTCAAACAGGGGCGAGTAACTATGGCTACACCTTC.

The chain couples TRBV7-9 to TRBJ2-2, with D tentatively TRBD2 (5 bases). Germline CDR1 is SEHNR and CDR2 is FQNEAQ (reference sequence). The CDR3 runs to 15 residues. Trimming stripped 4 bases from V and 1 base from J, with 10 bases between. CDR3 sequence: CASSYGTRNTGELFF. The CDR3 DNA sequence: TGTGCCAGCAGCTACGGTACTAGGAACACCGGGGAGCTGTTTTTT.

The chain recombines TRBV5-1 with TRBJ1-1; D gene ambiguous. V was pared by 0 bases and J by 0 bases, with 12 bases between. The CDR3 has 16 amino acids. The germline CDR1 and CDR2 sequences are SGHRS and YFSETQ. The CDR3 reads CASSLVGGLLNTEAFF. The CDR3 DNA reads TGCGCCAGCAGCTTGGTTGGAGGACTCTTGAACACTGAAGCTTTCTTT.

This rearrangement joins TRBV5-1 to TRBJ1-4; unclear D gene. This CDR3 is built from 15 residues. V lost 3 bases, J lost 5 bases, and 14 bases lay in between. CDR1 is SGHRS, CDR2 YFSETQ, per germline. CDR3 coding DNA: TGCGCCAGCAGCTATAACAGTTTAGTAAATGAAAAACTGTTTTTT. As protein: CASSYNSLVNEKLFF.

For the CDR3, the DNA is TGTGCCAGCACCAGGGGGCTAGAAGGAAACACCATATATTTT. It specifies CASTRGLEGNTIYF. The gene calls are TRBV2 and TRBJ1-3; TRBD1 aligns across 8 bases. The length of the CDR3 is 14 residues. Germline V gives CDR1 SNHLY, CDR2 FYNNEI. V gave up 7 bases and J gave up 4 bases; unmatched junction bases: 6.

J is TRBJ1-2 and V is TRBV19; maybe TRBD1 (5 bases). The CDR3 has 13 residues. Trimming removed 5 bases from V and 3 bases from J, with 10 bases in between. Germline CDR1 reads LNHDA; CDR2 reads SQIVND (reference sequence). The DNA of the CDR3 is TGTGCCAGTAGTGTACAGGATTACTATGGCTACACCTTC. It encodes CASSVQDYYGYTF.

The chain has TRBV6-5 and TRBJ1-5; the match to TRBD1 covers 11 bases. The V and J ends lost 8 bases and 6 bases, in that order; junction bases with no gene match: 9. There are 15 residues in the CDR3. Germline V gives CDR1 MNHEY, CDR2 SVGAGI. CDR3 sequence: CASGRDRGVPQPQHF. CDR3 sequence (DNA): TGTGCCAGCGGACGGGACAGGGGGGTCCCTCAGCCCCAGCATTTT.

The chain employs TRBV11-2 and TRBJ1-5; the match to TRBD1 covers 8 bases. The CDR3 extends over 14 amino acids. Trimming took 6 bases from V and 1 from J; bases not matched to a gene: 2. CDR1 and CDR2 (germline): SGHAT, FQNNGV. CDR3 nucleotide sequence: TGTGCCAGCAGTACAGGGGGAAGCAATCAGCCCCAGCATTTT. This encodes CASSTGGSNQPQHF.

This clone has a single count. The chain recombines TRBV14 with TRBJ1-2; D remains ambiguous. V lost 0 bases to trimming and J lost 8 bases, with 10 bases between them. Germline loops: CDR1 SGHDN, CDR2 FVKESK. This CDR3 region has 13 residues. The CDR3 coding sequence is TGTGCCAGCAGCCAAGATACGCTTACAGGCTACACCTTC. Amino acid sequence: CASSQDTLTGYTF.

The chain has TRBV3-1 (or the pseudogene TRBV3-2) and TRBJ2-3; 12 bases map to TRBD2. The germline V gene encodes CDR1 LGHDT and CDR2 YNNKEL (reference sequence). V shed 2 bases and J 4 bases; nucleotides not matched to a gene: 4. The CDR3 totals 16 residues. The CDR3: CASSQLAGGGADTQYF. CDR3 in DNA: TGTGCCAGCAGCCAACTAGCGGGGGGGGGCGCAGATACGCAGTATTTT.

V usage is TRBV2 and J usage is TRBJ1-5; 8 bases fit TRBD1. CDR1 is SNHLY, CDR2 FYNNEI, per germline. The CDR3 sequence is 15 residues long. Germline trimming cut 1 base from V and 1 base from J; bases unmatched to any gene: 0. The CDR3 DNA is TGTGCCAGCAGTGAAGGACAGGGGAGCAATCAGCCCCAGCATTTT. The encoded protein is CASSEGQGSNQPQHF. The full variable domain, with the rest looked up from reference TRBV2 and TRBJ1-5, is EPEVTQTPSHQVTQMGQEVILRCVPISNHLYFYWYRQILGQKVEFLVSFYNNEISEKSEIFDDQFSVERPDGSNFTLKIRSTKLEDSAMYFCASSEGQGSNQPQHFGDGTRLSIL.

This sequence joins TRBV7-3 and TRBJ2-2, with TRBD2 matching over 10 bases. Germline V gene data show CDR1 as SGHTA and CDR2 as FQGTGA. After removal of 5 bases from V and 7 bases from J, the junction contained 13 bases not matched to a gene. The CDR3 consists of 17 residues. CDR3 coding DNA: TGTGCCAGCAGCCCCTTAGGGACTAGCGTTGATTTCGGGGAGCTGTTTTTT. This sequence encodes CASSPLGTSVDFGELFF.